The 14 T cell receptor beta chains listed next were all sequenced from one sample in a study of breast tumors, draining lymph nodes, adjacent tissues. Via MiXCR, TCRdb re-called the multiplex PCR reads, giving one row per CDR3 protein. The table records tens of thousands of distinct CDR3 sequences, roughly 24% of them present only once. The sequenced sample consisted of breast tumor tissue. These receptor sequences come from a female donor with breast cancer. Some clones in this sample may be carry-over from other donors' samples.

This clonotype was seen only a few times. J is TRBJ1-3 and V is TRBV16; tentatively, D is TRBD1 (5 bases). Trimming pared 0 bases from V and 4 bases from J, leaving 10 bases between. CDR1 and CDR2 from the germline V gene are KGHSY and FQNENV. The length of the CDR3 is 15 residues. CDR3 sequence: CASSQSVQGGNTIYF. CDR3 nucleotide sequence: TGTGCCAGCAGCCAATCGGTGCAGGGAGGAAACACCATATATTTT.

The chain carries TRBV2 and TRBJ1-3; D remains unclear. CDR3 length: 16 residues. V was trimmed by 4 bases and J by 4 bases, leaving 17 bases between them. The V gene's germline CDR1 is SNHLY and CDR2 FYNNEI. DNA of the CDR3: TGTGCCAGCAGTGTTCGTACACAATTATCGGGAAACACCATATATTTT. Amino acid sequence: CASSVRTQLSGNTIYF.

This clonotype was observed many times. The genes are TRBV24-1 and TRBJ1-5, with a tentative D call TRBD1 (6 bases). The V end was cut by 5 bases, the J end by 7 bases, with 17 bases between. Germline CDR1 reads KGHDR; CDR2 reads SFDVKD. This CDR3 comprises 15 residues. CDR3 protein: CATSVGGGGEQPQHF. In DNA form, the CDR3 reads TGTGCCACCAGTGTCGGGGGGGGGGGCGAACAGCCCCAGCATTTT.

This chain connects TRBV6-2 or TRBV6-3 to TRBJ2-1; the match to TRBD1 covers 9 bases. The trim removed 6 bases at V and 3 bases at J, leaving 9 bases unmatched. The CDR3 loop spans 16 amino acids. The germline V gene has CDR1 MNHEY and CDR2 SVGEGT. The DNA for the CDR3 is TGTGCCAGCAGCCACCAGGGACAGGGAGACTACAATGAGCAGTTCTTC. This gives the protein CASSHQGQGDYNEQFF.

This clonotype was detected ten times or more. This rearrangement joins TRBV3-1 to TRBJ1-6; a possible D gene is TRBD1 (5 bases). The CDR3 runs 15 residues. Germline CDR1 reads LGHDT; CDR2 reads YNNKEL (reference sequence). V was cut by 3 bases and J by 7 bases, with 13 bases left in between. DNA of the CDR3: TGTGCCAGCAGCCAGGGACCCCCTCGGAATTCACCCCTCCACTTT. Protein: CASSQGPPRNSPLHF.

This clonotype has a count of ten or more. The chain links TRBV11-2 to TRBJ2-3; tentatively, D is TRBD2 (7 bases). The CDR3 consists of 14 residues. Germline V lookup: CDR1 SGHAT, CDR2 FQNNGV. Trimming shortened V by 7 bases and J by 0 bases, and 11 bases separated the two germline ends. CDR3 loop: CASTRGASTDTQYF. DNA for the CDR3: TGTGCCAGCACTCGGGGGGCCAGCACAGATACGCAGTATTTT. Drawing the rest from reference TRBV11-2 and TRBJ2-3, the complete variable domain is EAGVAQSPRYKIIEKRQSVAFWCNPISGHATLYWYQQILGQGPKLLIQFQNNGVVDDSQLPKDRFSAERLKGVDSTLKIQPAKLEDSAVYLCASTRGASTDTQYFGPGTRLTVL.

This clonotype was recorded at least ten times. This chain uses TRBV20-1 with TRBJ2-2; 8 bases are a match to TRBD2. This CDR3 region has 16 residues. CDR1 is DFQATT, CDR2 SNEGSKA, per germline (reference sequence). Trimming removed 2 bases from V and 4 bases from J; junction bases left unmatched: 9. CDR3 sequence (DNA): TGCAGTGCTAGAAAAGCGGGGGTGGAGGGCACCGGGGAGCTGTTTTTT. Translation: CSARKAGVEGTGELFF.

This clonotype has ten or more counts. The rearrangement links TRBV20-1 to TRBJ1-2; the match to TRBD1 covers 10 bases. Trimming took 2 bases from V and 6 from J; bases not matched to a gene: 3. CDR1 and CDR2 (germline): DFQATT, SNEGSKA (reference sequence). CDR3 size: 13 residues. CDR3 sequence reads: CSARSDRGHGYTF. The DNA of the CDR3 is TGCAGTGCTAGAAGCGACAGGGGGCATGGCTACACCTTC.

The V call is TRBV3-1, the J call TRBJ1-1; D remains ambiguous. With 3 bases removed from V and 0 bases from J, the gap between germline ends came to 5 bases. CDR1 LGHDT and CDR2 YNNKEL come from the germline V gene (reference sequence). The length of the CDR3 is 13 residues. The CDR3 reads CASSQALNTEAFF. The CDR3 DNA is TGTGCCAGCAGCCAGGCCCTGAACACTGAAGCTTTCTTT.

This clonotype was picked up many times. The V call is TRBV13, the J call TRBJ2-1, with TRBD2 matching over 15 bases. The CDR3 spans 15 residues. V was clipped by 5 bases and J by 9 bases; unmatched bases: 5. Germline lookup yields CDR1 PRHDT and CDR2 FYEKMQ (reference sequence). As DNA, the CDR3 is TGTGCCAGCAGCAAGGGACTAGCGGGAGGTGGTGAGCAGTTCTTC. As protein: CASSKGLAGGGEQFF.

The V and J genes are TRBV20-1 and TRBJ1-4; no firm D call. V was trimmed by 4 bases and J by 8 bases, leaving 8 bases between them. CDR3 length: 11 amino acids. Germline-derived CDR1 and CDR2 are DFQATT and SNEGSKA (reference sequence). The CDR3 DNA sequence: TGCAGTGCTATTGCGGAGGAAAAACTGTTTTTT. Amino acid sequence: CSAIAEEKLFF.

This clonotype appeared many times. The V and J genes are TRBV7-9 and TRBJ1-6, with a tentative D call TRBD1 (6 bases). This CDR3 contains 13 residues. Trimming shortened V by 6 bases and J by 5 bases, and 8 bases separated the two germline ends. The germline V gene has CDR1 SEHNR and CDR2 FQNEAQ (reference sequence). The CDR3 protein is CASRRTDNSPLHF. The CDR3 DNA is TGTGCCAGCAGACGGACAGATAATTCACCCCTCCACTTT.

This clonotype was recorded at least ten times. V gene TRBV18 combines with J gene TRBJ1-3, with a possible D match to TRBD1 (6 bases). This CDR3 has 14 residues. The germline V gene encodes CDR1 KGHSH and CDR2 LQKENI. Deletions cut 6 bases from V and 0 bases from J, with 9 bases between. CDR3 bases: TGTGCCAGCTCTGGGGGCCACTCTGGAAACACCATATATTTT. The encoded protein is CASSGGHSGNTIYF. The full variable domain, in which reference TRBV18 and TRBJ1-3 provide the parts outside the CDR3, is NAGVMQNPRHLVRRRGQEARLRCSPMKGHSHVYWYRQLPEEGLKFMVYLQKENIIDESGMPKERFSAEFPKEGPSILRIQQVVRGDSAAYFCASSGGHSGNTIYFGEGSWLTVV.

This clonotype has at least ten counts. This chain joins TRBV19 and TRBJ2-7, with 9 bases lining up with TRBD1. Germline V lookup: CDR1 LNHDA, CDR2 SQIVND (reference sequence). J lost 3 bases, V lost 2 bases, and 8 bases had no gene match. This CDR3 has 16 amino acids. The CDR3 nucleotides are TGTGCCAGTAGTATAACGGGACAGGGTATAAACTACGAGCAGTACTTC. This sequence encodes CASSITGQGINYEQYF.